This is a list of T cell receptor beta chains from one sample in a study of OX40 agonist ivuxolimab in advanced cancers. Measured with immunoSEQ multiplex PCR; TCRdb has only the in-frame clones, and not every one. The sample yields tens of thousands of clones, roughly 78% seen once. Sequenced here: CD4+ or CD8+ T cells sorted from blood, sampled in a trial of the OX40 agonist ivuxolimab. The receptors stem from an adult with an advanced solid tumor such as melanoma, head and neck, liver or kidney cancer. Each CDR3 is given with its conserved first and last residue. A D gene is named only where the DNA matches it firmly. Rows give clone size only sometimes, using once, few, many, or a class for an expanded clone.

j_call	cdr3_length	v_call	d_call	clone_size	cdr3_nt	cdr3_aa
TRBJ2-1	15	TRBV6-5	.	.	TGTGCCAGCAGCTACGAGTATAGCTCCTACAATGAGCAGTTCTTC	CASSYEYSSYNEQFF
TRBJ2-3	16	TRBV9	.	.	TGTGCCAGCAGCGTAGGGAGTGACGGCCGCACAGATACGCAGTATTTT	CASSVGSDGRTDTQYF
TRBJ2-1	16	TRBV4-1	TRBD2	once	TGCGCCAGCAGCCAAGAAGGTAGCGGGAGGAACAATGAGCAGTTCTTC	CASSQEGSGRNNEQFF
TRBJ1-5	12	TRBV28	.	once	TGTGCCAGCAGAATTAGCAATCAGCCCCAGCATTTT	CASRISNQPQHF
TRBJ2-7	13	TRBV29-1	.	few	TGCAGCGTTGTAGTATTTGGACGCTTCGAGCAGTACTTC	CSVVVFGRFEQYF
TRBJ1-1	15	TRBV6-5	.	.	TGTGCCAGCAGTTACTCTAGACGGTCTGGTCCTGAAGCTTTCTTT	CASSYSRRSGPEAFF
TRBJ1-2	14	TRBV9	TRBD1	.	TGTGCCAGCAGTAAAACAGGGGGTAGGGATGGCTACACCTTC	CASSKTGGRDGYTF
TRBJ2-1	14	TRBV5-1	TRBD2	.	TGCGCCAGCAGCTTGGTTCTAGCGGGGAATGAGCAGTTCTTC	CASSLVLAGNEQFF
TRBJ2-7	13	TRBV5-4	.	.	TGTGCCACTAAGTCCCCGGAGACCTACGAGCAGTACTTC	CATKSPETYEQYF
TRBJ1-6	15	TRBV2	.	few	TGTGCCAGCAGTGAAACATACTCCTATAATTCACCCCTCCACTTT	CASSETYSYNSPLHF
TRBJ1-4	13	TRBV10-3	.	.	TGTGCCATCAACGGTGCAACTAATGAAAAACTGTTTTTT	CAINGATNEKLFF
TRBJ1-1	13	TRBV9	.	.	TGTGCCAGCAGCCGGGGTGGGAACACTGAAGCTTTCTTT	CASSRGGNTEAFF
TRBJ2-7	17	TRBV7-2	TRBD1	.	TGTGCCAGCAGCTTGGGCCGTATGGACAGGGACTCCTACGAGCAGTACTTC	CASSLGRMDRDSYEQYF
TRBJ1-5	13	TRBV2	.	.	TGTGCCAGCAGCGGGGATTGGAATCAGCCCCAGCATTTT	CASSGDWNQPQHF
TRBJ2-1	15	TRBV9	TRBD1	.	TGTGCCAGCAGCGTAGACAGGGGCTCCTACAATGAGCAGTTCTTC	CASSVDRGSYNEQFF
TRBJ2-3	14	TRBV6-1	.	.	TGTGCCAGCAGTGTTGGTAGTTTACCAGATACGCAGTATTTT	CASSVGSLPDTQYF
TRBJ2-5	14	TRBV12-2	.	.	TGTGCAAGTCGCTTAGAGCCACCAGTTGAGACCCAGTACTTC	CASRLEPPVETQYF
TRBJ1-6	14	TRBV30	.	few	TGTGCCTGGAGTGTAGGGGGTCATGGTTCACCCCTCCACTTT	CAWSVGGHGSPLHF
TRBJ2-1	17	TRBV15	TRBD2	.	TGTGCCACCAGCAGAGATAGACTAGCGGGGGCCGGTGGTGAGCAGTTCTTC	CATSRDRLAGAGGEQFF
TRBJ2-3	14	TRBV5-1	.	.	TGCGCCAGCAGCTTCGGGGGAACAGGGGATACGCAGTATTTT	CASSFGGTGDTQYF
TRBJ1-3	16	TRBV9	.	.	TGTGCCAGCAGCCCTCATCCCAGGGACGTTGTAAACACCATATATTTT	CASSPHPRDVVNTIYF
TRBJ2-1	14	TRBV5-1	.	.	TGCGCCAGCAGCAGATCCGGGACGCCACATGAGCAGTTCTTC	CASSRSGTPHEQFF
TRBJ2-1	16	TRBV11-3	TRBD2	.	TGTGCCAGCAGCTTAGTCAGCGGGGGGTCCTACAATGAGCAGTTCTTC	CASSLVSGGSYNEQFF
TRBJ1-2	15	TRBV19	.	.	TGTGCCAGTAGTCTTCAGAGGTCGAGGGACTATGGCTACACCTTC	CASSLQRSRDYGYTF
TRBJ2-1	14	TRBV6-6	TRBD1	few	TGTGCCAGCAGTTTGGGACAGGGGGTCAATGAGCAGTTCTTC	CASSLGQGVNEQFF
TRBJ2-3	15	TRBV4-2	.	.	TGTGCCAGCAGCCAACTGGTTGGTGGCGGCGATACGCAGTATTTT	CASSQLVGGGDTQYF
TRBJ2-2	16	TRBV5-1	.	.	TGCGCCAGCAGCTTGGGTATCGTAGCGAACACCGGGGAGCTGTTTTTT	CASSLGIVANTGELFF
TRBJ1-6	15	TRBV19	TRBD1	.	TGTGCCAGTAGCTTGACAGGGGCGAATAATTCACCCCTCCACTTT	CASSLTGANNSPLHF
TRBJ2-1	15	TRBV5-4	.	.	TGTGCCAGCAGCTTGGCCGGGCTAGTTTACAATGAGCAGTTCTTC	CASSLAGLVYNEQFF
TRBJ1-2	14	TRBV28	.	.	TGTGCCAGCAGTTTATCTTCAAAGAACTATGGCTACACCTTC	CASSLSSKNYGYTF
TRBJ2-7	14	TRBV15	.	.	TGTGCCACCAGCGGCTATAGAGGCAGCTACGAGCAGTACTTC	CATSGYRGSYEQYF
TRBJ2-7	12	TRBV2	.	.	TGTGCCAGCAGTGAATTTTTCTACGAGCAGTACTTC	CASSEFFYEQYF
TRBJ2-1	15	TRBV11-2	.	.	TGTGCCAGCAGCTTACCTCGACGGCGTGGATGGGAGCAGTTCTTC	CASSLPRRRGWEQFF
TRBJ1-1	13	TRBV29-1	.	.	TGCAGCGTTGAATGGGACGGGCAGACCAAAGCTTTCTTT	CSVEWDGQTKAFF
TRBJ2-7	18	TRBV7-8	.	.	TGTGCCAGCAGCTTTATCGTTGTTATGACGGGCCCAGGGGACGAGCAGTACTTC	CASSFIVVMTGPGDEQYF
TRBJ1-1	12	TRBV6-5	.	.	TGTGCCAGCAGCTCTGGTACCAGGGAAGCTTTCTTT	CASSSGTREAFF
TRBJ1-2	14	TRBV19	.	.	TGTGCCAGTAGTACCACTCCAGGGGCGGTTGGCTACACCTTC	CASSTTPGAVGYTF